The rows below give T cell receptor beta chains drawn from one sample of a study of human T cells and chemical hapten exposure. TCRdb reprocessed the RACE reads via MiXCR and lists one record per CDR3 protein. The sample shows 99,000 or so distinct CDR3 sequences, 30% to 35% of them seen only once. The input for sequencing was whole blood, taken in connection with sensitization to the hapten diphenylcyclopropenone (DPC). All receptors derive from a man aged 35 to 55 with alopecia areata. Some clones in this sample may be carry-over from other donors' samples. CDR3s include the opening cysteine and the closing phenylalanine or tryptophan. The order of the fields is V gene, clone size, D gene, J gene, CDR3 DNA, CDR3 protein. The D gene is left open where the match is weak. Part of the rows lack a size; the others show once, few, many or a class for expanded clones.

v_call: TRBV6-5
clone_size: NA
d_call: TRBD1
j_call: TRBJ1-1
cdr3_nt: TGTGCCAGCAGTTACTCGGACAGGGGGCTCACTGAAGCTTTCTTT
cdr3_aa: CASSYSDRGLTEAFF

v_call: TRBV6-1
clone_size: NA
d_call: NA
j_call: TRBJ2-3
cdr3_nt: TGTGCCAGCAGCTCCACTCTCAGGAATACGCAGTATTTT
cdr3_aa: CASSSTLRNTQYF

v_call: TRBV25-1
clone_size: few
d_call: NA
j_call: TRBJ1-2
cdr3_nt: TGTGCCAGCAGTGAATTACATTTAAACTATGGCTACACCTTC
cdr3_aa: CASSELHLNYGYTF

v_call: TRBV29-1
clone_size: NA
d_call: NA
j_call: TRBJ2-1
cdr3_nt: TGCAGCGCTGAAAATAGCGGTATTGAGCAGTTCTTC
cdr3_aa: CSAENSGIEQFF

v_call: TRBV28
clone_size: few
d_call: TRBD2
j_call: TRBJ2-1
cdr3_nt: TGTGCCAGCAGTTTAGCGGGGCGGGGGAATGAGCAGTTCTTC
cdr3_aa: CASSLAGRGNEQFF

v_call: TRBV6-6
clone_size: few
d_call: NA
j_call: TRBJ1-1
cdr3_nt: TGTGCCAGCCTCCGGACGGAGGGGTACACTGAAGCTTTCTTT
cdr3_aa: CASLRTEGYTEAFF

v_call: TRBV3-1
clone_size: few
d_call: NA
j_call: TRBJ1-4
cdr3_nt: TGTGCCAGCAGTCGTGGGGGGCAGAAAGAATTGAATGAAAAACTGTTTTTT
cdr3_aa: CASSRGGQKELNEKLFF

v_call: TRBV9
clone_size: NA
d_call: TRBD2
j_call: TRBJ2-7
cdr3_nt: TGTGCCAGCAGCGTAGGTATCTCTAGCGGGTTCCACGAGCAGTACTTC
cdr3_aa: CASSVGISSGFHEQYF

v_call: TRBV28
clone_size: NA
d_call: NA
j_call: TRBJ1-2
cdr3_nt: TGTGCCAGCAGCCCTAGGGGACTGGGCAGGGATCGCGGCTACACCTTC
cdr3_aa: CASSPRGLGRDRGYTF

v_call: TRBV7-8
clone_size: NA
d_call: NA
j_call: TRBJ1-4
cdr3_nt: TGTGCCAGCAGCTTAGAGCTGAGGAGGGGTAATGAAAAACTGTTTTTT
cdr3_aa: CASSLELRRGNEKLFF

v_call: TRBV29-1
clone_size: few
d_call: NA
j_call: TRBJ2-1
cdr3_nt: TGCAGCGTTTCTCAGGGGACTGAGCAGTTCTTC
cdr3_aa: CSVSQGTEQFF

v_call: TRBV5-6
clone_size: NA
d_call: NA
j_call: TRBJ1-3
cdr3_nt: TGTGCCAGCAGCACTGACCCTCGCCCTGGAAACACCATATATTTT
cdr3_aa: CASSTDPRPGNTIYF

v_call: TRBV27
clone_size: NA
d_call: NA
j_call: TRBJ2-7
cdr3_nt: TGTGCCAGCAGCCCCCCGCCCCCCTACGAGCAGTACTTC
cdr3_aa: CASSPPPPYEQYF

v_call: TRBV12-3/TRBV12-4
clone_size: few
d_call: TRBD1
j_call: TRBJ1-2
cdr3_nt: TGTGCCAGCACCTTGACAGGGGCTCTCTATGGCTACACCTTC
cdr3_aa: CASTLTGALYGYTF

v_call: TRBV6-6
clone_size: NA
d_call: TRBD2
j_call: TRBJ2-2
cdr3_nt: TGTGCCAGCAGTTTAGCGGGAGGGCCACTTAGAACCGGGGAGCTGTTTTTT
cdr3_aa: CASSLAGGPLRTGELFF

v_call: TRBV28
clone_size: NA
d_call: NA
j_call: TRBJ1-5
cdr3_nt: TGTGCCAGCAGCCACAGGGCCCGGGATCAGCCCCAGCATTTT
cdr3_aa: CASSHRARDQPQHF

v_call: TRBV2
clone_size: few
d_call: TRBD1
j_call: TRBJ1-5
cdr3_nt: TGTGCCAGCAGTGGGGACAGGGTCATTAAGAATCAGCCCCAGCATTTT
cdr3_aa: CASSGDRVIKNQPQHF

v_call: TRBV28
clone_size: NA
d_call: TRBD1
j_call: TRBJ2-7
cdr3_nt: TGTGCCAGCAGTTTATCCGTTTTGGGGGACAGCTCCTACGAGCAGTACTTC
cdr3_aa: CASSLSVLGDSSYEQYF

v_call: TRBV28
clone_size: NA
d_call: TRBD2
j_call: TRBJ2-2
cdr3_nt: TGTGCCAGCAGTTTCAGGACTAGCGGGAGGGGGGAGCTGTTTTTT
cdr3_aa: CASSFRTSGRGELFF

v_call: TRBV6-6
clone_size: NA
d_call: TRBD2
j_call: TRBJ2-1
cdr3_nt: TGTGCCACCCGGTACAGCGGGACTCCTCAGTTCTTC
cdr3_aa: CATRYSGTPQFF

v_call: TRBV12-3/TRBV12-4
clone_size: NA
d_call: NA
j_call: TRBJ1-5
cdr3_nt: TGTGCCAGCAGTTTATGGGGGGGCAATCAGCCCCAGCATTTT
cdr3_aa: CASSLWGGNQPQHF

v_call: TRBV7-9
clone_size: NA
d_call: NA
j_call: TRBJ2-3
cdr3_nt: TGTGCCAGCAGCCCTGGGACGACCACAGATACGCAGTATTTT
cdr3_aa: CASSPGTTTDTQYF

v_call: TRBV29-1
clone_size: few
d_call: TRBD2
j_call: TRBJ2-3
cdr3_nt: TGCAGCGTCGCTCGACTAGCGCAAGTCACAGATACGCAGTATTTT
cdr3_aa: CSVARLAQVTDTQYF

v_call: TRBV3-1
clone_size: NA
d_call: TRBD2
j_call: TRBJ2-3
cdr3_nt: TGTGCCAGCAGCAGATTAGCGGGAGTCGGCACAGATACGCAGTATTTT
cdr3_aa: CASSRLAGVGTDTQYF

v_call: TRBV29-1
clone_size: few
d_call: TRBD1
j_call: TRBJ1-1
cdr3_nt: TGCAGCGTTCAGGGGGCGGTCACTGAAGCTTTCTTT
cdr3_aa: CSVQGAVTEAFF

v_call: TRBV11-2
clone_size: few
d_call: TRBD2
j_call: TRBJ2-1
cdr3_nt: TGTGCCAGCAGCTTAGGTACTAGCGGGGGTGAGCAGTTCTTC
cdr3_aa: CASSLGTSGGEQFF

v_call: TRBV12-3/TRBV12-4
clone_size: NA
d_call: TRBD2
j_call: TRBJ2-1
cdr3_nt: TGTGCCAGCAGTTGGAGCGGGAGGACACCCTCCTACAATGAGCAGTTCTTC
cdr3_aa: CASSWSGRTPSYNEQFF

v_call: TRBV5-6
clone_size: few
d_call: TRBD2
j_call: TRBJ2-3
cdr3_nt: TGTGCCAGCAGCGCACGGACTAGCGCAACCACAGATACGCAGTATTTT
cdr3_aa: CASSARTSATTDTQYF

v_call: TRBV12-5
clone_size: NA
d_call: TRBD1
j_call: TRBJ1-4
cdr3_nt: TGTGCTAGGCCGGGGACAGCAAGTAATGAAAAACTGTTTTTT
cdr3_aa: CARPGTASNEKLFF

v_call: TRBV4-3
clone_size: few
d_call: TRBD2
j_call: TRBJ2-3
cdr3_nt: TGCGCCAGCAGCCAAATACTAGCGGGAGACTCCACAGATACGCAGTATTTT
cdr3_aa: CASSQILAGDSTDTQYF

v_call: TRBV7-2
clone_size: NA
d_call: NA
j_call: TRBJ2-3
cdr3_nt: TGTGCCAGCAGCTTAGCGTCAGGCAGTGTCACAGATACGCAGTATTTT
cdr3_aa: CASSLASGSVTDTQYF

v_call: TRBV3-1
clone_size: NA
d_call: TRBD1
j_call: TRBJ1-2
cdr3_nt: TGTGCCAGCAGCCGGGACAGGGGACACTATGGCTACACCTTC
cdr3_aa: CASSRDRGHYGYTF